One T cell receptor (beta chain) is described in this entry. Its target is not known. Method: immunoSEQ multiplex PCR; TCRdb's copy keeps in-frame clones and lacks some. The sample carries 55,000 to 75,000 clones, over 75% recorded once. The sample originates from a study of identifying expanded T cells in peripheral blood. The germline CDR1 and CDR2 sequences are SGHVS and FQNEAQ. Trimming took 5 bases from V and 5 from J; bases not matched to a gene: 6. The CDR3 has 14 amino acids. Study-wide findings and caveats: Approximately two-week clone count variance significantly increased as total template count grew. Differentially abundant clones: about 1.2 between replicates, just under 17 at roughly 13 days, less than 20 at four.

During the collection period, no donor immune events like infections were recorded. The source is a person aged 18 to 70 in good health. The chain joins TRBV7-8 to TRBJ2-1; 7 bases are a match to TRBD2. The specimen sequenced was blood. The CDR3 loop is CASSHGLVDNEQFF. CDR3 sequence (DNA): TGTGCCAGCAGCCACGGACTAGTCGACAATGAGCAGTTCTTC.